What follows describes a single T cell receptor (beta chain). These data belong to a study of blood T cell repertoires in COVID-19. In the study overall: The United States, Italy and Spain supplied acute and convalescent COVID-19 samples. T cells, B-cell-depleted T cells, or PBMCs provided the cDNA or gDNA that served as material.

The CDR3 has 14 amino acids. J lost 6 bases, V lost 6 bases, and 9 bases had no gene match. CDR1 is MDHEN, CDR2 SYDVKM, per germline. Methods used by the authors: Estimation of nucleated cell counts relied on the amplification of reference gene primers. The table came from immunoSEQ multiplex PCR; TCRdb's copy has only in-frame clones and leaves some out. The V and J calls and clone size are taken from that table; D and trimming were inferred from the DNA. The sample yields approximately 98,000 clones, approximately 83% seen once. The TCR comes from a woman between 65 and 79 years old with acute or convalescent COVID-19. The material sequenced was peripheral blood. The chain links TRBV28 to TRBJ1-2; TRBD1 matches 8 bases. This CDR3 reads CASSRYPGGNGYTF. Here the CDR3 DNA reads TGTGCCAGCAGCCGTTACCCAGGGGGCAATGGCTACACCTTC.